This T cell receptor (beta chain) was found in a study of early T cells in non-severe SARS-CoV-2 infection. One entry per CDR3 protein results from TCRdb running MiXCR on the 5' RACE reads. The data hold about 64,000 distinct CDR3 sequences, with roughly 14% observed a single time. This clonotype was recorded a few times. Germline V gene data show CDR1 as MNHEY and CDR2 as SMNVEV (reference sequence). The CDR3 is 15 residues long. V dropped 3 bases and J dropped 2; count of bases not matched to a gene: 3. This receptor was identified in an adult who was a healthcare worker with PCR-confirmed SARS-CoV-2 infection or an uninfected control (not recorded which). This chain links TRBV27 with TRBJ2-3, with 9 bases lining up with TRBD1. Sequencing was performed on whole blood. The CDR3 region is CASSLTGGYTDTQYF. CDR3 coding DNA: TGTGCCAGCAGTTTGACAGGGGGTTACACAGATACGCAGTATTTT.